These 18 T cell receptor beta chains originate from one sample sequenced in a study of spatial heterogeneity in lung cancer (dated by TCRdb to about 2019). Libraries were made using 5' RACE. The reads were generated on a NextSeq 500. TCRdb's own reprocessing of the public reads used fastp at Q25 and MiXCR and kept productive beta chains. Duplicate CDR3 protein sequences are folded into a single record with the most common DNA and genes. This sample holds about 4,200 distinct CDR3 sequences; about 6% were observed only once. The top ten clones comprise less than 20% of the sample. What this sample's time point label stands for: sample taken at primary tumor resection. Overall study results and their limits: A correlation was observed between the number of expanded intratumoral alpha and beta TCRs and the tumor nonsynonymous mutation count.

Their antigens are not known. The sequenced sample was lung tumor tissue, obtained at surgery. These receptors originate from a male donor with early-stage non-small cell lung cancer.

The CDR3 sequence is CASSPTGVPYEQYF. In DNA form, the CDR3 reads TGTGCCAGTAGTCCGACAGGGGTCCCCTACGAGCAGTACTTC. The chain employs TRBV19 and TRBJ2-7; 8 bases map to TRBD1. CDR1 and CDR2 (germline): LNHDA, SQIVND (reference sequence). With V trimmed by 5 bases and J by 2 bases, 5 bases remained unmatched. CDR3 size: 14 residues.

This clonotype was detected many times. The rearrangement uses TRBV6-5 and TRBJ2-7, with D possibly matching TRBD2 (5 bases). The CDR3 is 15 residues long. Trimming removed 4 bases at V and 5 bases at J, with 18 bases between. Germline lookup yields CDR1 MNHEY and CDR2 SVGAGI. DNA of the CDR3: TGTGCCAGCAGTTCTTGGACTCCTGCGTCCCACGAGCAGTACTTC. This codes for CASSSWTPASHEQYF.

This clonotype is medium-sized within its sample. V is TRBV20-1 and J is TRBJ2-1; the D gene is possibly TRBD2 (6 bases). V was cut by 2 bases and J by 6 bases, with 14 bases left in between. In germline, CDR1 is DFQATT, CDR2 SNEGSKA (reference sequence). This CDR3 contains 14 residues. As DNA, the CDR3 is TGCAGTGCTAGAACCCTCGGGAGCGGCAATGAGCAGTTCTTC. Translating gives CSARTLGSGNEQFF.

This clonotype is termed medium-sized. This chain links TRBV20-1 with TRBJ2-7, with 8 bases that match TRBD1. The CDR3 has 12 amino acids. Trimming at V came to 7 bases and at J to 4 bases, leaving 6 bases not matched to a gene. Germline V gene sequence: CDR1 DFQATT, CDR2 SNEGSKA (reference sequence). CDR3 region: CSVRTGTYEQYF. For the CDR3, the DNA is TGCAGTGTCCGGACAGGGACATACGAGCAGTACTTC.

This clonotype is labeled medium-sized. The chain employs TRBV11-1 and TRBJ2-3; D may be TRBD2 (6 bases). CDR1 is SGHAT and CDR2 is FQDESV in the germline V gene (reference sequence). V was shortened by 4 bases and J by 2 bases, with 16 bases between the two germline ends. This CDR3 has 16 amino acids. CDR3 loop: CASSSYGGIATDTQYF. CDR3 bases: TGTGCCAGCAGCTCATACGGAGGGATAGCCACAGATACGCAGTATTTT.

Many counts were recorded for this clonotype. V and J are TRBV5-1 and TRBJ2-1; D remains ambiguous. The V end lost 0 bases, the J end lost 3 bases, and 4 bases lay between the germline ends. This CDR3 is built from 13 residues. Germline lookup yields CDR1 SGHRS and CDR2 YFSETQ. The DNA of the CDR3 is TGCGCCAGCAGCTTGGGGAGCTACAATGAGCAGTTCTTC. Residues: CASSLGSYNEQFF. Full variable domain (remainder filled in from reference TRBV5-1 and TRBJ2-1): KAGVTQTPRYLIKTRGQQVTLSCSPISGHRSVSWYQQTPGQGLQFLFEYFSETQRNKGNFPGRFSGRQFSNSRSEMNVSTLELGDSALYLCASSLGSYNEQFFGPGTRLTVL.

This clonotype was recorded many times. CDR3 nucleotides: TGTGCCAGCAGTCCCGGACGGACGAACACTGAAGCTTTCTTT. Translation: CASSPGRTNTEAFF. V usage is TRBV12-3 or TRBV12-4 and J usage is TRBJ1-1; D unresolved. Between the trimmed V and J ends, which lost 5 bases and 1 base, there was a span of 11 bases. This CDR3 is 14 amino acids long.

This clonotype is classed as medium-sized. The J gene is TRBJ2-5, the V gene TRBV2, with TRBD2 identical over 11 bases. CDR1 is SNHLY, CDR2 FYNNEI, per germline. The CDR3 has 18 residues. V shed 8 bases, J shed 4 bases, and the junction held 18 bases outside the gene matches. In DNA, the CDR3 is TGTGCCAGCCAGATTTTACTTGATAGCGGGAGGGCCGGAGAGACCCAGTACTTC. Amino acid sequence: CASQILLDSGRAGETQYF.

This clonotype is labeled as medium-sized. The chain carries TRBV7-2 and TRBJ2-6; weak D call: TRBD1 (5 bases). Between the trimmed V and J ends, which lost 5 bases and 2 bases, there was a span of 16 bases. The CDR3 length is 17 residues. Germline lookup yields CDR1 SGHTA and CDR2 FQGNSA. DNA of the CDR3: TGTGCCAGCAGCCCACAGTCATCAGGGACTGGGGCCAACGTCCTGACTTTC. Translated, it gives CASSPQSSGTGANVLTF.

By sample share, this clonotype is medium-sized. The chain has TRBV7-2 and TRBJ2-3, with 7 bases fitting TRBD2. The CDR3 sequence is 15 residues long. V lost 0 bases, J lost 13 bases, and 13 bases stayed unmatched. Germline values: CDR1 SGHTA, CDR2 FQGNSA. The CDR3 here is CASSLAAGGNGREYF. For the CDR3, the DNA is TGTGCCAGCAGCTTAGCTGCCGGGGGGAACGGGCGGGAGTATTTT.

Within the sample, this clonotype is medium-sized. The chain combines TRBV20-1 with TRBJ2-7, with TRBD2 as a possible D gene (6 bases). This CDR3 contains 13 residues. Deletions cut 6 bases from V and 5 bases from J, with 17 bases between. Per germline, CDR1 DFQATT and CDR2 SNEGSKA (reference sequence). The CDR3 protein is CSALFGSKDEQYF. CDR3 nucleotides: TGCAGTGCCCTTTTCGGGAGTAAGGACGAGCAGTACTTC.

By its share, this clonotype is medium-sized (0.01 to 0.1%). The chain couples TRBV12-3 or TRBV12-4 to TRBJ2-1, with TRBD2 matching 16 bases. The CDR3 totals 17 residues. The J segment lost 9 bases and the V segment lost 5 bases, leaving 10 bases of the junction unmatched. CDR3 amino acids: CASSPPGLAGGQGEQFF. As DNA, the CDR3 is TGTGCCAGCAGTCCCCCGGGACTAGCGGGGGGGCAGGGTGAGCAGTTCTTC.

J is TRBJ1-2 and V is TRBV3-1; D gene ambiguous. Trimming took 0 bases from V and 4 from J, leaving 9 bases between them. The length of the CDR3 is 14 residues. Germline CDR1 reads LGHDT; CDR2 reads YNNKEL (reference sequence). The CDR3 DNA reads as TGTGCCAGCAGCCAAGATGGTGCGGGCTATGGCTACACCTTC. As protein: CASSQDGAGYGYTF.

Judged by abundance, this clonotype is medium-sized. The chain carries TRBV6-1 and TRBJ1-5; D ambiguous. Germline loops: CDR1 MNHNS, CDR2 SASEGT. The V gene lost 1 base and the J gene lost 4 bases, with 8 bases spanning the gap. The CDR3 contains 14 residues. The CDR3 spells CASSEVWANQPQHF. CDR3 in DNA: TGTGCCAGCAGTGAAGTGTGGGCTAATCAGCCCCAGCATTTT.

The chain recombines TRBV5-6 with TRBJ1-1, with D maybe TRBD1 (6 bases). The CDR3 sequence is 15 residues long. V was shortened by 2 bases and J by 5 bases, with 16 bases between the two germline ends. Germline V CDR1 and CDR2: SGHDT, YYEEEE. The CDR3 protein is CASSFRRGSGTEAFF. Here the CDR3 DNA reads TGTGCCAGCAGCTTTCGCAGGGGATCGGGTACTGAAGCTTTCTTT.

By its share, this clonotype is medium-sized (0.01 to 0.1%). The rearrangement joins TRBV7-3 to TRBJ1-1; 8 bases agree with TRBD1. V was clipped by 5 bases and J by 7 bases; unmatched bases: 6. CDR3 length: 13 residues. Looked up from germline, CDR1 is SGHTA and CDR2 is FQGTGA. The CDR3 DNA sequence: TGTGCCAGCAGCCCGACAGGGGCTCTTGAAGCTTTCTTT. As protein: CASSPTGALEAFF.

This clonotype has a handful of counts. The chain recombines TRBV7-2 with TRBJ1-1; TRBD1 is a possible D gene (5 bases). CDR1 SGHTA and CDR2 FQGNSA come from the germline V gene. CDR3 length: 15 residues. Trimming took 5 bases from V and 4 from J, leaving 17 bases between them. The CDR3 sequence: CASSTFRGEVTEAFF. The CDR3 nucleotides read TGTGCCAGCAGCACTTTTCGAGGGGAGGTCACTGAAGCTTTCTTT.

By share, this clonotype ranks as medium-sized. This rearrangement joins TRBV7-2 to TRBJ2-2, with 10 nucleotides matching TRBD1. The CDR3 totals 16 residues. V gave up 0 bases and J gave up 5 bases; unmatched junction bases: 3. Germline V lookup: CDR1 SGHTA, CDR2 FQGNSA. For the CDR3, the DNA is TGTGCCAGCAGCTTAGCCCCGGGACAGGGGACCGGGGAGCTGTTTTTT. Amino acids: CASSLAPGQGTGELFF.